This T cell receptor beta chain came from a study of long-term antiretroviral therapy in people with HIV. Study-wide findings and caveats: Patients on ART gained diversity, which nonetheless stayed below transplant donor controls. Documentation of ART adherence, viral resistance or therapy changes was absent. Repertoires in HIV (unlike those of controls) had narrower CDR3 length ranges.

CDR1 and CDR2 from the germline V gene are SEHNR and FQNEAQ (reference sequence). J was trimmed by 8 bases and V by 8 bases; bases with no gene match: 16. The CDR3 runs to 15 residues. In regard to this clone: Its antigen is still unknown.

Samples were assayed with immunoSEQ v3.0 at survey level. The study targeted about 40,000-55,000 T-cell genomes per sample in sequencing. Profiled with immunoSEQ multiplex PCR; TCRdb holds only in-frame clones, not every one. The sample holds tens of thousands of clones, around 80% seen once. This rearrangement joins TRBV7-9 to TRBJ1-2, with 8 bases that match TRBD1. This clonotype originated in a man aged 18-30 years with HIV. This specimen consisted of unsorted PBMCs, obtained 1.5 years before starting antiretroviral therapy. CDR3 protein: CASYGGGQGSRGYTF. In DNA form, the CDR3 reads TGTGCCAGCTATGGAGGTGGACAGGGCTCTAGAGGCTACACCTTC.